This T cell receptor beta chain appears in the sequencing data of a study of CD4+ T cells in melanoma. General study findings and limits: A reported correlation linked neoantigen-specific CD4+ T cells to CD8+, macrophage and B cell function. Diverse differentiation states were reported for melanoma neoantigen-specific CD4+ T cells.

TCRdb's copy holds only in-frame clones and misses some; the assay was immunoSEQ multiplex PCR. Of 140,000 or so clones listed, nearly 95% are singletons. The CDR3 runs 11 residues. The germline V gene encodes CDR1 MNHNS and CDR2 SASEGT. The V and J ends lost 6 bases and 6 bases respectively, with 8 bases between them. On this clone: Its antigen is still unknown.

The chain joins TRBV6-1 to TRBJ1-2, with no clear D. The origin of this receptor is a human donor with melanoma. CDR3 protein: CASRIGDGYTF. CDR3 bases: TGTGCCAGCAGGATTGGGGATGGCTACACCTTC.